The 25 T cell receptor beta chains presented below share a single source sample, sequenced in a study of blood T cell repertoires in COVID-19. Libraries were prepared by immunoSEQ multiplex PCR; TCRdb keeps only in-frame clonotypes and omits some of them. Here the sample spans 130,000 or so clones, under 90% being singletons. The sequenced sample consisted of peripheral blood. The receptor source for this set is a man aged 55 to 70 with acute or convalescent COVID-19.

The chain couples TRBV7-8 to TRBJ2-3, with 10 positions matching TRBD2. The CDR3 sequence is 14 residues long. In germline, CDR1 is SGHVS, CDR2 FQNEAQ. V lost 3 bases to trimming and J lost 13 bases; unmatched junction nucleotides: 10. The CDR3 loop is CASSFQQLAGAKYF. The CDR3 DNA sequence: TGTGCCAGCAGCTTCCAACAGCTAGCGGGAGCAAAGTATTTT.

In its sample, this clone ranks as medium-sized (0.01 to 0.1%). V usage is TRBV11-2 and J usage is TRBJ2-7; TRBD2 matches 8 bases. The V segment lost 5 bases and the J segment 1 base; nucleotides outside the gene matches: 4. Germline CDR1 and CDR2: SGHAT and FQNNGV. The CDR3 runs 14 residues. Here the CDR3 DNA reads TGTGCCAGCAGCGCCGGGACTAGGTCCTACGAGCAGTACTTC. It yields the protein CASSAGTRSYEQYF. Supplemented by reference TRBV11-2 and TRBJ2-7, the full variable domain reads EAGVAQSPRYKIIEKRQSVAFWCNPISGHATLYWYQQILGQGPKLLIQFQNNGVVDDSQLPKDRFSAERLKGVDSTLKIQPAKLEDSAVYLCASSAGTRSYEQYFGPGTRLTVT.

V usage is TRBV5-4 and J usage is TRBJ2-7, with D possibly being TRBD2 (5 bases). Germline values: CDR1 SGHNT, CDR2 YYREEE (reference sequence). The CDR3 runs 13 residues. The V end was cut by 4 bases, the J end by 2 bases, with 10 bases between. This CDR3 is CASSLPGTYEQYF. In nucleotides, the CDR3 is TGTGCCAGCAGCCTACCCGGGACCTACGAGCAGTACTTC.

This clone has only one observation. The chain employs TRBV19 and TRBJ2-7, with 7 bases lining up with TRBD1. The CDR3 runs 14 residues. Germline values: CDR1 LNHDA, CDR2 SQIVND (reference sequence). V trimming: 3 bases; J trimming: 1 base; junction bases outside the gene matches: 3. The CDR3 here is CASSIATGSYEQYF. The CDR3 DNA is TGTGCCAGTAGTATCGCGACAGGGTCCTACGAGCAGTACTTC.

This clone showed up just once. The V and J genes are TRBV5-4 and TRBJ2-2, with D maybe TRBD1 (6 bases). The CDR3 has 15 amino acids. Germline lookup yields CDR1 SGHNT and CDR2 YYREEE (reference sequence). The V end lost 3 bases, the J end lost 6 bases, and 15 bases lay between the germline ends. CDR3 region: CASSSGQQKAGELFF. CDR3 nucleotides: TGTGCCAGCAGCTCGGGACAACAGAAGGCCGGGGAGCTGTTTTTT.

A word on this clone: Other nucleotide sequences from this sample produce the same CDR3. Here the CDR3 DNA reads TGTGCCAGCAGTCCAACCTACGAGCAGTACTTC. Translating it yields CASSPTYEQYF. The chain carries TRBV2 and TRBJ2-7; no firm D call. The length of the CDR3 is 11 residues. Germline V gene data show CDR1 as SNHLY and CDR2 as FYNNEI. V gave up 5 bases and J gave up 2 bases, with 4 bases separating them.

The rearrangement links TRBV7-9 to TRBJ1-1; TRBD1 might be the D (5 bases). CDR3 length equals 15 residues. V lost 6 bases to trimming and J lost 1 base, with 15 bases between them. Germline CDR1 is SEHNR and CDR2 is FQNEAQ (reference sequence). CDR3 DNA: TGTGCCAGCAGGGGGACTAGGGGAGCGAACACTGAAGCTTTCTTT. This encodes CASRGTRGANTEAFF.

This chain connects TRBV6-2 or TRBV6-3 to TRBJ2-1; D not resolved. CDR3 length: 14 amino acids. The V gene lost 2 bases and the J gene lost 6 bases, with 11 bases spanning the gap. Germline CDR1 and CDR2: MNHEY and SVGEGT. CDR3: CASSYGYSSNEQFF. The DNA for the CDR3 is TGTGCCAGCAGTTACGGGTACAGCTCCAATGAGCAGTTCTTC.

The chain combines TRBV6-6 with TRBJ1-4; 8 bases line up with TRBD1. The germline V gene encodes CDR1 MNHNY and CDR2 SVGAGI (reference sequence). With 7 bases clipped from V and 5 bases from J, the junction kept 3 bases outside the gene matches. The CDR3 has 13 residues. The CDR3 reads CASIHRGNEKLFF. As DNA, the CDR3 is TGTGCCAGCATCCACAGGGGGAATGAAAAACTGTTTTTT.

The CDR3 loop reads CASSLWGSGPTGELFF. For the CDR3, the DNA is TGTGCCAGCAGTTTATGGGGCTCAGGGCCCACCGGGGAGCTGTTTTTT. The chain uses TRBV27 and TRBJ2-2; D may be TRBD1 (5 bases). Germline CDR1 and CDR2: MNHEY and SMNVEV (reference sequence). V lost 1 base to trimming and J lost 4 bases, with 13 bases between them. The CDR3 spans 16 residues.

This clone was seen a single time. The V call is TRBV19, the J call TRBJ2-1; D might be TRBD2 (5 bases). V lost 7 bases and J 0 bases, leaving 13 bases between the germline ends. The CDR3 is 15 residues long. In germline, CDR1 is LNHDA, CDR2 SQIVND (reference sequence). This chain's CDR3 is CASMEAPPSYNEQFF. Written as DNA, the CDR3 is TGTGCCAGTATGGAGGCACCTCCCTCCTACAATGAGCAGTTCTTC.

The chain uses TRBV6-5 and TRBJ1-5; TRBD1 might be the D (5 bases). Trimming stripped 10 bases from V and 6 bases from J, with 19 bases between. The CDR3 runs to 14 residues. Germline values: CDR1 MNHEY, CDR2 SVGAGI. The CDR3, as DNA: TGTGCCACCGTCCGCGGGACGCCTTCTCAGCCCCAGCATTTT. Its translation: CATVRGTPSQPQHF.

V gene TRBV19 combines with J gene TRBJ1-2; D remains unclear. The CDR3 length is 12 residues. Germline CDR1 reads LNHDA; CDR2 reads SQIVND (reference sequence). Trimming cost V 7 bases and J 4 bases, with 10 bases left between them. This CDR3 reads CASKMTGYGYTF. DNA of the CDR3: TGTGCCAGTAAAATGACGGGCTATGGCTACACCTTC.

J is TRBJ1-1 and V is TRBV9; no firm D call. CDR1 and CDR2 (germline): SGDLS, YYNGEE. The CDR3 covers 13 residues. V lost 0 bases and J lost 1, with 4 bases in between. This CDR3 is CASSVAGNTEAFF. As DNA, the CDR3 is TGTGCCAGCAGCGTAGCAGGGAACACTGAAGCTTTCTTT.

The chain couples TRBV5-6 to TRBJ2-1; 10 nucleotides line up with TRBD2. This CDR3 is 16 amino acids long. Trimming took 3 bases from V and 10 from J; bases not matched to a gene: 13. Germline V gene lookup returns CDR1 SGHDT and CDR2 YYEEEE. CDR3 residues: CASSSRSLAGEWEQFF. DNA for the CDR3: TGTGCCAGCAGCTCACGCTCCCTAGCGGGAGAATGGGAGCAGTTCTTC.

The CDR3 loop is CASSLGTGTNEQFF. DNA for the CDR3: TGCGCCAGCAGCCTCGGTACCGGTACCAATGAGCAGTTCTTC. The V call is TRBV4-3, the J call TRBJ2-1; D remains unclear. Trimming took off 4 bases at V and 6 bases at J, with 13 bases between the two ends. Germline CDR1 and CDR2: LGHNA and YSLEER. The CDR3 spans 14 residues.

The genes are TRBV11-3 and TRBJ2-5, with a weak D call TRBD1 (6 bases). V gave up 3 bases and J gave up 4 bases, with 18 bases separating them. Germline V gives CDR1 SGHNT, CDR2 YENEEA. CDR3 length: 16 amino acids. CDR3 loop: CASSLGAGREGETQYF. The DNA of the CDR3 is TGTGCCAGCAGCTTGGGGGCAGGGAGAGAGGGAGAGACCCAGTACTTC.

The chain's CDR3 is CATLGTGLSTDTQYF. In DNA form, the CDR3 reads TGTGCCACCCTGGGGACAGGACTTAGCACAGATACGCAGTATTTT. V gene TRBV10-3 combines with J gene TRBJ2-3; TRBD1 agrees at 8 bases. Per germline, CDR1 ENHRY and CDR2 SYGVKD. This CDR3 is built from 15 residues. The ends lost 10 bases at V and 0 bases at J; junction bases unmatched: 9.

The chain is built from TRBV9 and TRBJ2-3, with 9 bases lining up with TRBD2. There are 15 residues in the CDR3. CDR1 is SGDLS, CDR2 YYNGEE, per germline. V dropped 4 bases and J dropped 5; count of bases not matched to a gene: 8. CDR3 in DNA: TGTGCCAGCAGCCCCGGCGGGAGGGCAATAGATACGCAGTATTTT. This translates into CASSPGGRAIDTQYF.

The chain uses TRBV4-3 and TRBJ2-7; D may be TRBD1 (7 bases). The CDR3 is 13 residues long. Trimming removed 2 bases from V and 7 bases from J, with 12 bases in between. Per the germline V gene, CDR1 is LGHNA and CDR2 is YSLEER. The CDR3 sequence: CASSQTGAGEQYF. CDR3 sequence (DNA): TGCGCCAGCAGCCAAACAGGGGCGGGGGAGCAGTACTTC.

The chain uses TRBV6-2 or TRBV6-3 and TRBJ2-7, with TRBD2 matching 11 bases. With 6 bases clipped from V and 0 bases from J, the junction kept 7 bases outside the gene matches. The CDR3 contains 16 residues. In germline, CDR1 is MNHEY, CDR2 SVGEGT. CDR3 DNA: TGTGCCAGCAGCCCTAGACTAGCGGGGACCTCCTACGAGCAGTACTTC. Amino acid sequence: CASSPRLAGTSYEQYF.

The chain joins TRBV7-9 to TRBJ2-3; 7 nucleotides align to TRBD1. Per germline, CDR1 SEHNR and CDR2 FQNEAQ (reference sequence). V dropped 5 bases and J dropped 6; count of bases not matched to a gene: 5. The CDR3 runs 13 residues. CDR3: CASSLIQGDTQYF. The CDR3 DNA reads TGTGCCAGCAGCCTAATACAGGGGGATACGCAGTATTTT.

This clone was picked up one time. The chain joins TRBV28 to TRBJ1-4; TRBD1 matches 11 bases. J was trimmed by 5 bases and V by 6 bases; bases with no gene match: 5. CDR3 size: 15 residues. The V gene's germline CDR1 is MDHEN and CDR2 SYDVKM. In nucleotides, the CDR3 is TGTGCCAGCAGCCCCGGACAGGGGGCGAATGAAAAACTGTTTTTT. This sequence encodes CASSPGQGANEKLFF.

The chain has TRBV7-9 and TRBJ1-5, with 8 bases matching TRBD1. This CDR3 is built from 14 residues. The trim removed 2 bases at V and 4 bases at J, leaving 1 base unmatched. From germline, CDR1 is SEHNR and CDR2 FQNEAQ (reference sequence). The CDR3 loop reads CASSLRQGNQPQHF. The DNA of the CDR3 is TGTGCCAGCAGCTTAAGACAGGGGAATCAGCCCCAGCATTTT.

The rearrangement uses TRBV7-9 and TRBJ2-7; 13 bases agree with TRBD2. The CDR3 covers 16 residues. Trimming cost V 3 bases and J 5 bases; bases outside gene matches: 7. Germline CDR1 SEHNR, CDR2 FQNEAQ (reference sequence). CDR3 loop: CASSFSTSGRTHEQYF. In DNA, the CDR3 is TGTGCCAGCAGCTTTTCGACTAGCGGGAGGACCCACGAGCAGTACTTC.